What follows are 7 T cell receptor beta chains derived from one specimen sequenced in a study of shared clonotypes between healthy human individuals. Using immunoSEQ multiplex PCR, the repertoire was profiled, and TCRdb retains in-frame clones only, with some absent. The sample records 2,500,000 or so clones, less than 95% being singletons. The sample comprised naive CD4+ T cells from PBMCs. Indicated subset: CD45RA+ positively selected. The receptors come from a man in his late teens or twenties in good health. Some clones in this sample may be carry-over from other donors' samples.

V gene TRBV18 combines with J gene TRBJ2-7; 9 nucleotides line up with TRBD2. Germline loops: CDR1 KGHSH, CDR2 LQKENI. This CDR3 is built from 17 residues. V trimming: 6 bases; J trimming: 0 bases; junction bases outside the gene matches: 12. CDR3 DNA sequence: TGTGCCAGCTCCCTCCTGGGGGCTAGCGGGGTCTCCTACGAGCAGTACTTC. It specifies CASSLLGASGVSYEQYF. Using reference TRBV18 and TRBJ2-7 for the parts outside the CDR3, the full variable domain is NAGVMQNPRHLVRRRGQEARLRCSPMKGHSHVYWYRQLPEEGLKFMVYLQKENIIDESGMPKERFSAEFPKEGPSILRIQQVVRGDSAAYFCASSLLGASGVSYEQYFGPGTRLTVT.

The CDR3 DNA reads TGCGCCAGCAGCTATAATACAGGGACTAAAGCTTTCTTT. This translates into CASSYNTGTKAFF. The chain couples TRBV5-1 to TRBJ1-1, with D tentatively TRBD1 (6 bases). Trimming removed 3 bases at V and 9 bases at J, with 15 bases between. Germline V lookup: CDR1 SGHRS, CDR2 YFSETQ. The CDR3 is made up of 13 amino acids.

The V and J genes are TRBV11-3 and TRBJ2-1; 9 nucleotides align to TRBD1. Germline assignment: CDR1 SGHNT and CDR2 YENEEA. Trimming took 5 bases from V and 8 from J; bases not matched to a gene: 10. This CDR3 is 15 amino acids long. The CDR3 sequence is CASSRQGQGSDEQFF. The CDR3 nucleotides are TGTGCCAGCAGCAGACAGGGACAGGGCTCGGATGAGCAGTTCTTC.

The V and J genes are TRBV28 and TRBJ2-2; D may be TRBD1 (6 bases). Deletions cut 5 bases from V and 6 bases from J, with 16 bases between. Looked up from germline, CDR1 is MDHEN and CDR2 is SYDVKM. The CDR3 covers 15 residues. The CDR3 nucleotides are TGTGCCAGCAGTCCTGCCGGGACATCCGCCGGGGAGCTGTTTTTT. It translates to CASSPAGTSAGELFF. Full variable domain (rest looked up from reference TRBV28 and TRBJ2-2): DVKVTQSSRYLVKRTGEKVFLECVQDMDHENMFWYRQDPGLGLRLIYFSYDVKMKEKGDIPEGYSVSREKKERFSLILESASTNQTSMYLCASSPAGTSAGELFFGEGSRLTVL.

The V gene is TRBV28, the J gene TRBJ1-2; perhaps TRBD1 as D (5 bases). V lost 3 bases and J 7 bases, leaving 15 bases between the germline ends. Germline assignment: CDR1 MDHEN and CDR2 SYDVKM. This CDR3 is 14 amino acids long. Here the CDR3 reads CASSLGGLGAGYTF. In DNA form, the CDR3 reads TGTGCCAGCAGTTTGGGGGGGTTGGGAGCTGGCTACACCTTC.

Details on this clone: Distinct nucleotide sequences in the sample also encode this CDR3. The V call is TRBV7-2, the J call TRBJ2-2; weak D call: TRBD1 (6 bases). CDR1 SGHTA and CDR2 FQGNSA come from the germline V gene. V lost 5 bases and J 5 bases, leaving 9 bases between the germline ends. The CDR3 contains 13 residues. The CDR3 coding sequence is TGTGCCAGCAGCCTAGGGGGAACCGGGGAGCTGTTTTTT. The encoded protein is CASSLGGTGELFF.

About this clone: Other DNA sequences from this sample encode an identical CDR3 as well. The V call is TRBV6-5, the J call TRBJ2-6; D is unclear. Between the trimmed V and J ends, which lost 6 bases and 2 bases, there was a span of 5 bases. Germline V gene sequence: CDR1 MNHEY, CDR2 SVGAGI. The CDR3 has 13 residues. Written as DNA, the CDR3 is TGTGCCAGCAGACCACCTGGGGCCAACGTCCTGACTTTC. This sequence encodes CASRPPGANVLTF.